The clone carrying this T cell receptor beta chain was counted once. Antigen unknown. TCRdb's copy holds only in-frame clones and misses some; the assay was immunoSEQ multiplex PCR. The sample yields 100,000 to 150,000 clones, approximately 90% seen once. The data derive from a study of T cell responses to AZD1222 COVID-19 vaccine. General study findings and limits: Across the whole spike, CD4 TCRs peaked at regions 160-218 and 743-854. Baseline antibody screening turned up just six seropositive AZD1222 recipients. Possibly, clonal diversity was underestimated; donors were largely white British and included more females.

This clonotype was obtained from an adult in good health. Sequences were derived from peripheral blood, sampled on day 0 of AZD1222 vaccination.

The CDR3 loop is CATRQGTVEKLFF. The CDR3 coding sequence is TGTGCCACCCGACAGGGAACGGTGGAAAAACTGTTTTTT. The chain carries TRBV6-5 and TRBJ1-4; 7 bases match TRBD1. Trimming cost V 10 bases and J 8 bases; bases outside gene matches: 10. The V gene's germline CDR1 is MNHEY and CDR2 SVGAGI. The CDR3 is made up of 13 amino acids.